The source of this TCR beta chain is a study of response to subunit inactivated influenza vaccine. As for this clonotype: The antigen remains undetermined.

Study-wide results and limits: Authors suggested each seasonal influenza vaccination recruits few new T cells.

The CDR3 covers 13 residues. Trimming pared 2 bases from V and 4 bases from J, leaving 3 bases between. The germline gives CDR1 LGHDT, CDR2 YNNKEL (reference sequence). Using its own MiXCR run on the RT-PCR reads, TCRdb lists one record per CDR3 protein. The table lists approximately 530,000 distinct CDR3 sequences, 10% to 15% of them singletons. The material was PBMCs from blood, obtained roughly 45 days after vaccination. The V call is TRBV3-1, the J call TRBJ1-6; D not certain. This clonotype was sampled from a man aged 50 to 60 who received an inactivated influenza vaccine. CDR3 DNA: TGTGCCAGCAGCCAAATTTATAATTCACCCCTCCACTTT. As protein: CASSQIYNSPLHF.